This paragraph covers one T cell receptor (beta chain) sequence. The data belong to a study of blood T cell repertoires in COVID-19. The wider study: Samples representing acute and convalescent COVID-19 were sourced from the United States, Italy and Spain. The analysed material was cDNA or gDNA that came from T cells, B-cell-depleted T cells, or PBMCs.

Authors' data handling: Scientists estimated how many nucleated cells there were by amplifying reference gene primers. The protocol was immunoSEQ multiplex PCR, while the TCRdb copy is restricted to in-frame clones and leaves out a portion. D and trimming were read from the DNA, whereas the V and J calls and clone size are those reported in that table. The table shows over 150,000 clones, with 94% occurring only once. While infection was still active, Seattle patients were enrolled and then followed longitudinally. The CDR3 has 17 residues. The chain combines TRBV21-1 with TRBJ2-4; the listed D gene, TRBD1, was not tested against the DNA. TRBV21-1 is a recognized pseudogene. The receptor's source is a man between 25 and 39 years old with COVID-19, enrolled during active disease. Material for sequencing was peripheral blood. As DNA, the CDR3 is TGTGCCAGCAGCAATAAGGACAGCACCCTAGCCAAAAACATTCAGTACTTC. It encodes CASSNKDSTLAKNIQYF.